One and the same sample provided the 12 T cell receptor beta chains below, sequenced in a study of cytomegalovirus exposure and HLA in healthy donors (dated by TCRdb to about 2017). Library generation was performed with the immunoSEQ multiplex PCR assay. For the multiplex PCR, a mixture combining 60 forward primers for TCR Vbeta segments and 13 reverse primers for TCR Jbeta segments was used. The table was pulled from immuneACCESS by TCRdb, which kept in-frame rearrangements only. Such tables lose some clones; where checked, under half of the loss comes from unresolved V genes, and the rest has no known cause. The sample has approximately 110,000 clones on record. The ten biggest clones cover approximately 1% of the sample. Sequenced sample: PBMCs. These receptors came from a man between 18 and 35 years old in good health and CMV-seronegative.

The CDR3 DNA reads TGTGCCAGCAGCTTAGTGGGACTAAGGTACGAGCAGTACTTC. This sequence encodes CASSLVGLRYEQYF. The chain couples TRBV7-2 to TRBJ2-7; TRBD2 matches 7 bases. This CDR3 is built from 14 residues. Germline CDR1 SGHTA, CDR2 FQGNSA. V was pared by 1 base and J by 4 bases, with 4 bases of the junction left unmatched.

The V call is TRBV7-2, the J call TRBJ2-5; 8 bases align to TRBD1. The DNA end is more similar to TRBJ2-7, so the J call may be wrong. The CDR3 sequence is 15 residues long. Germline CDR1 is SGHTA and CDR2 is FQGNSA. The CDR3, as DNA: TGTGCCAGCAGCCTACGGACAGGGCAGGGTTACGAGCAGTACTTC. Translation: CASSLRTGQGYEQYF.

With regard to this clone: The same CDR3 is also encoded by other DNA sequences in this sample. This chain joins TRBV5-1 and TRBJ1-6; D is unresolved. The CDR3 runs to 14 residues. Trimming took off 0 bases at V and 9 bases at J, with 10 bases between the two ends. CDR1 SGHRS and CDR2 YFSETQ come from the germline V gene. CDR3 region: CASSLGPGSSPLHF. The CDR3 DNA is TGCGCCAGCAGCTTGGGCCCGGGGAGTTCACCCCTCCACTTT. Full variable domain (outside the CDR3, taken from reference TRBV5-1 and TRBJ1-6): KAGVTQTPRYLIKTRGQQVTLSCSPISGHRSVSWYQQTPGQGLQFLFEYFSETQRNKGNFPGRFSGRQFSNSRSEMNVSTLELGDSALYLCASSLGPGSSPLHFGNGTRLTVT.

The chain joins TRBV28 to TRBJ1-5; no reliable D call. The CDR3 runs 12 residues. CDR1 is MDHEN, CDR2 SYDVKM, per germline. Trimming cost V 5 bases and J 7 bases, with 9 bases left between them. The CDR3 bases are TGTGCCAGCAGTGTCTCAAGCCAGCCCCAGCATTTT. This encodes CASSVSSQPQHF.

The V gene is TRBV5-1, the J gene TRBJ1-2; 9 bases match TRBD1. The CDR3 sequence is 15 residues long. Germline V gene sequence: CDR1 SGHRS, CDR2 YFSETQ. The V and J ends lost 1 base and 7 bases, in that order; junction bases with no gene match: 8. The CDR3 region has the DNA TGCGCCAGCAGCTTGAAGGGACAGGGTTCGGGTGGCTACACCTTC. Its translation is CASSLKGQGSGGYTF.

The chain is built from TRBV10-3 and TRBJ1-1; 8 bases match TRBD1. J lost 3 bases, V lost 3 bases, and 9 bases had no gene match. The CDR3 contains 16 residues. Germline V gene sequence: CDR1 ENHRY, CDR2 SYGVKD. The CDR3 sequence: CAISDQAGGVDTEAFF. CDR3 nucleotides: TGTGCCATCAGTGACCAAGCAGGGGGCGTGGACACTGAAGCTTTCTTT.

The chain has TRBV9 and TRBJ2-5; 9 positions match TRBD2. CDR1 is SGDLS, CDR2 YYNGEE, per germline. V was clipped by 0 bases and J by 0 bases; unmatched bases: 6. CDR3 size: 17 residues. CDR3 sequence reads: CASSVATSGGNQETQYF. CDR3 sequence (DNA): TGTGCCAGCAGCGTAGCTACAAGCGGGGGGAACCAAGAGACCCAGTACTTC.

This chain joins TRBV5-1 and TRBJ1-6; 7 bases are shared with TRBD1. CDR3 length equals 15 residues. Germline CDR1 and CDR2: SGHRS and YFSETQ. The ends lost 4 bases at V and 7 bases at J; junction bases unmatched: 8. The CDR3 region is CASSLDRVENSPLHF. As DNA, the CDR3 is TGCGCCAGCAGCCTTGACAGGGTGGAAAATTCACCCCTCCACTTT.

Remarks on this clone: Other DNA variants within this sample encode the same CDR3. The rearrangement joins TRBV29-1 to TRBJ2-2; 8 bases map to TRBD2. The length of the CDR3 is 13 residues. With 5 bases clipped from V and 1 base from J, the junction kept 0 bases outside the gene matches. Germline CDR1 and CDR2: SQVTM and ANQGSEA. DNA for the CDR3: TGCAGCGTTCGGGGGGGGAACACCGGGGAGCTGTTTTTT. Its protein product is CSVRGGNTGELFF.

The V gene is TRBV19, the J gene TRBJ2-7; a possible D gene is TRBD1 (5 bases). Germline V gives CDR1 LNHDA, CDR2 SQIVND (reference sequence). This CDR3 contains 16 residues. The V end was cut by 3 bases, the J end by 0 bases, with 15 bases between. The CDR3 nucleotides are TGTGCCAGTAGTATTGGCCCGGACACCGCCTCCTACGAGCAGTACTTC. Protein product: CASSIGPDTASYEQYF.

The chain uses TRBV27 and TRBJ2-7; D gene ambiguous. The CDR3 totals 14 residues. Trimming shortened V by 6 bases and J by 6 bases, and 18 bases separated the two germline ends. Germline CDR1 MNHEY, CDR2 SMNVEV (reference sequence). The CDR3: CASSLTLRRSEQYF. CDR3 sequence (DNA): TGTGCCAGCAGCCTCACACTTAGGCGGTCCGAGCAGTACTTC.

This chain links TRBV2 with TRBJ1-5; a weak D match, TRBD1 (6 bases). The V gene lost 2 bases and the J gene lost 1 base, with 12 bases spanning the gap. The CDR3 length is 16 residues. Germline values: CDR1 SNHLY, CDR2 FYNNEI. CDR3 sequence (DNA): TGTGCCAGCAGTGAATCTGGCCAGGGGAGCAATCAGCCCCAGCATTTT. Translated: CASSESGQGSNQPQHF.